These T cell receptor beta chains were read from a single sample in a study of cytomegalovirus exposure and HLA in healthy donors. Generated by immunoSEQ multiplex PCR, the TCRdb table keeps only in-frame clones and is missing some. This table has 150,000 to 200,000 clones, 80% to 90% appearing once. The sequenced material came from PBMCs. The receptors derive from a man aged 35-49 years in good health and CMV-seropositive. CDR3s leave out the opening cysteine and the closing phenylalanine or tryptophan. Some rows mark clone size as missing; the rest say once, few, many or name a class of expanded clone.

TRBV11-1	TRBJ2-7	.	ASSLRETYEQY
TRBV6-5	TRBJ1-1	few	ASSPTGTEAF
TRBV10-1	TRBJ2-3	.	ASSGWTGGTDTQY
TRBV5-1	TRBJ1-1	.	ASSHGLISRGTEAF
TRBV11-2	TRBJ2-7	.	ASSLGEEYEQY
TRBV5-1	TRBJ2-2	.	ASSDPGGGTGELF
TRBV11-2	TRBJ2-1	.	ASSLSPGLAGPHNEQF
TRBV6-6	TRBJ1-4	.	ASSPGTGGREKLF
TRBV10-1	TRBJ2-7	.	ASSDQGSSYEQY
TRBV6-5	TRBJ1-1	.	ASGTGPNTEAF
TRBV4-3	TRBJ1-5	.	ASSQSGGGNQPQH
TRBV10-2	TRBJ2-1	.	ATKIVGTGNYNEQF
TRBV11-1	TRBJ2-2	.	ASRTGGVRTGELF
TRBV5-1	TRBJ2-7	.	ASSPGSGRTYEQY
TRBV25-1	TRBJ1-6	.	ASSVHWVTTDNSPLH
TRBV19	TRBJ2-7	.	ASSIVPAGGPGEQY
TRBV6-1	TRBJ1-2	.	ASSEGGLGYT
TRBV30	TRBJ2-7	.	AFGQGQGSYEQY
TRBV7-9	TRBJ1-1	.	ASSLYVSVGLNTEAF
TRBV28	TRBJ1-1	.	ASGTGGHNTEAF
TRBV15	TRBJ2-7	.	ATSTGQGASYEQY
TRBV2	TRBJ2-3	.	ASSEDLDTQY
TRBV5-1	TRBJ1-3	.	ASSLGGQSSGNTIY
TRBV6-4	TRBJ1-2	.	ASSDSSWGGYGYT
TRBV6-6	TRBJ1-1	.	ASSRQGPTEAF
TRBV7-2	TRBJ2-4	.	ASSLVGAGVDIQY
TRBV18	TRBJ1-3	once	ASSPTGKQSSGNTIY
TRBV5-4	TRBJ2-1	.	ASSLANGRYSNEQF
TRBV19	TRBJ1-3	.	ASRATGEGNTIY
TRBV13	TRBJ2-2	.	ASSLGRPREGELF
TRBV7-9	TRBJ1-2	.	ASSTGTVLRNGYT
TRBV27	TRBJ2-5	few	ASSPLHSPGETQY
TRBV28	TRBJ1-2	.	ASSQGAGNYGYT